The clone carrying this T cell receptor beta chain was seen more than once but under ten times. The source of the sample is a study of blood T cells in healthy people across ages. It was with a sample-barcoded 5' primer and a J-beta primer mix that a second PCR of roughly 7 to 12 cycles was run. TCRdb reanalysed the 5' RACE reads using MiXCR and keeps one entry per CDR3 protein. The table records some 710,000 distinct CDR3 sequences, 35% to 50% of them present only once. With V trimmed by 6 bases and J by 5 bases, 9 bases remained unmatched. Germline loops: CDR1 KGHSH, CDR2 LQKENI. The CDR3 contains 16 residues.

This TCR came from a man aged 80 or over in good health. Material for sequencing was blood. The chain joins TRBV18 to TRBJ2-1, with 11 bases identical to TRBD2. The CDR3 sequence: CASSEPLAGGNNEQFF. DNA for the CDR3: TGTGCCAGCTCCGAACCGCTAGCGGGAGGTAACAATGAGCAGTTCTTC. Together with reference TRBV18 and TRBJ2-1, the CDR3 gives the full variable domain: NAGVMQNPRHLVRRRGQEARLRCSPMKGHSHVYWYRQLPEEGLKFMVYLQKENIIDESGMPKERFSAEFPKEGPSILRIQQVVRGDSAAYFCASSEPLAGGNNEQFFGPGTRLTVL.